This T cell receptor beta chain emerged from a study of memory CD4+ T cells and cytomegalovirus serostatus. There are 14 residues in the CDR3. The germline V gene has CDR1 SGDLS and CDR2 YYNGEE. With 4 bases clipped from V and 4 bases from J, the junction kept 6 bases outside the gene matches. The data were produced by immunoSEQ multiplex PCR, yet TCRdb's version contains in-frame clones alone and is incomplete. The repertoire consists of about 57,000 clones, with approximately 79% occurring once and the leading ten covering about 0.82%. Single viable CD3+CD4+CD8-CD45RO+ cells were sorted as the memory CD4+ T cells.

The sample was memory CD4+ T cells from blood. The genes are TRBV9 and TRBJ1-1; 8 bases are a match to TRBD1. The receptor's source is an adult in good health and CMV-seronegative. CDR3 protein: CASSSQGASTEAFF. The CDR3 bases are TGTGCCAGCAGCTCCCAGGGGGCCTCCACTGAAGCTTTCTTT.